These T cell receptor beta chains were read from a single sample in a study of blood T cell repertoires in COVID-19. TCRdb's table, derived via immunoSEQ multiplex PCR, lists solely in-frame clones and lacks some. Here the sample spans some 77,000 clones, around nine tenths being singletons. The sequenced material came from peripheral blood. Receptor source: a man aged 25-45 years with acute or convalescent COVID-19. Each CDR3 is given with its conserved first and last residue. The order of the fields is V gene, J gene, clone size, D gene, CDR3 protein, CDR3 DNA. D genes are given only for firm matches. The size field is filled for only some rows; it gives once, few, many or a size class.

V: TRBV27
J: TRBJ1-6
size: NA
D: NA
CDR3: CASNPVEGNSPLHF
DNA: TGTGCCAGCAATCCCGTGGAGGGGAATTCACCCCTCCACTTT

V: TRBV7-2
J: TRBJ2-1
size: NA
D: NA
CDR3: CASSPWLGSSYNEQFF
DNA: TGTGCCAGCAGCCCCTGGTTGGGGAGCTCCTACAATGAGCAGTTCTTC

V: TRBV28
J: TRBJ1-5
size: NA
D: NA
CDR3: CASSPGGRVAQHF
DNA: TGTGCCAGCAGTCCGGGAGGACGGGTGGCCCAGCATTTT

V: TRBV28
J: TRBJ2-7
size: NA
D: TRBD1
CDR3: CASSQPGGWYEQYF
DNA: TGTGCCAGCAGTCAGCCAGGGGGATGGTACGAGCAGTACTTC

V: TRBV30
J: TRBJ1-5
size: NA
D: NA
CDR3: CAWSTQGNQPQHF
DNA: TGTGCCTGGAGCACCCAGGGCAATCAGCCCCAGCATTTT

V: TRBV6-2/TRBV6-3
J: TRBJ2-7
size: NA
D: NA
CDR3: CASSPTPTGGYEQYF
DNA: TGTGCCAGCAGTCCGACCCCGACAGGCGGCTACGAGCAGTACTTC

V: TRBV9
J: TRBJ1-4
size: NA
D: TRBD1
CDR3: CASSPGQGYEKLFF
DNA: TGTGCCAGCAGCCCGGGACAGGGTTATGAAAAACTGTTTTTT

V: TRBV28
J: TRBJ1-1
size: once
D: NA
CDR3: CASRPGYVTEAFF
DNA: TGTGCCAGCAGGCCAGGGTATGTGACTGAAGCTTTCTTT

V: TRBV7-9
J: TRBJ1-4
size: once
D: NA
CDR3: CASTSSGLEKLFF
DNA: TGTGCCAGCACCAGTAGTGGACTCGAAAAACTGTTTTTT

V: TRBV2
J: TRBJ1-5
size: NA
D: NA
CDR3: CASSGDSNQPQHF
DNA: TGTGCCAGCTCCGGGGATAGCAATCAGCCCCAGCATTTT

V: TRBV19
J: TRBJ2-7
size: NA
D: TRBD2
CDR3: CASSTSGSYEQYF
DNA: TGTGCCAGTTCGACTAGCGGGTCCTACGAGCAGTACTTC

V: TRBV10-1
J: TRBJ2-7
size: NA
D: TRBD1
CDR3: CASTSPTTGGSEQYF
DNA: TGCGCCAGCACCTCTCCGACGACAGGGGGCTCCGAGCAGTACTTC

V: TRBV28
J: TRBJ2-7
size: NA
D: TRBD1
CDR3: CASSLTGTGSEQYF
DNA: TGTGCCAGCAGTTTGACCGGGACAGGGAGTGAGCAGTACTTC

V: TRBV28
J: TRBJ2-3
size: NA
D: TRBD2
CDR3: CASRRGGNTDTQYF
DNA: TGTGCCAGCCGCCGGGGGGGCAACACAGATACGCAGTATTTT

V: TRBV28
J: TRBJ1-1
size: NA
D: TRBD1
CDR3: CASSRGTAPESEAFF
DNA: TGTGCCAGCAGTCGGGGGACAGCGCCTGAGAGTGAAGCTTTCTTT

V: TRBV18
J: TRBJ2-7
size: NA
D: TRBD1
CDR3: CASSPDRGGEQYF
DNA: TGTGCCAGCTCTCCAGACAGGGGAGGTGAGCAGTACTTC

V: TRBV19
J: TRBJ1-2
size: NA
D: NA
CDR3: CASSIRQGGGYTF
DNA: TGTGCCAGTAGTATCCGGCAGGGAGGCGGCTACACCTTC

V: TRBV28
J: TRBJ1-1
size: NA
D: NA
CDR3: CASSPRRNTEAFF
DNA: TGTGCCAGCAGTCCACGGAGGAACACTGAAGCTTTCTTT

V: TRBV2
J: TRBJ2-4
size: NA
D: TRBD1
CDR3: CASSEFGTGVHIQYF
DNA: TGTGCCAGCAGTGAATTCGGGACAGGGGTGCACATTCAGTACTTC

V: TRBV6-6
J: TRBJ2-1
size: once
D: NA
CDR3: CASSPDSFLTISEFF
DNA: TGTGCCAGCAGCCCCGACAGTTTCTTAACAATTAGTGAGTTCTTC

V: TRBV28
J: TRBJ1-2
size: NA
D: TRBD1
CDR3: CASSPASQGRGNYGYTF
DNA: TGTGCCAGCAGTCCAGCCTCACAGGGGAGAGGTAACTATGGCTACACCTTC

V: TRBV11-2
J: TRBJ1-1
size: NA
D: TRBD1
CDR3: CASSSDRGRGAFF
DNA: TGTGCCAGCAGCTCTGACAGGGGTAGGGGAGCTTTCTTT

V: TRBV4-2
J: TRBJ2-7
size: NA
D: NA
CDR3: CASSQGQLYEQYF
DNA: TGTGCCAGCAGCCAAGGACAGCTGTACGAGCAGTACTTC

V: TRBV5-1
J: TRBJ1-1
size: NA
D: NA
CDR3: CASSLSGAGNTEAFF
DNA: TGCGCCAGCAGCTTGTCAGGGGCCGGGAACACTGAAGCTTTCTTT

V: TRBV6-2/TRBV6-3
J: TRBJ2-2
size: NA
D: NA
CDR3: CASSYTGYTGELFF
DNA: TGTGCCAGCAGTTACACAGGGTACACCGGGGAGCTGTTTTTT

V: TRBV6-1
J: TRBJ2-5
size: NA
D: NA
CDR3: CASSEEDSKTQYF
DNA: TGTGCCAGCAGTGAAGAGGATAGCAAGACCCAGTACTTC

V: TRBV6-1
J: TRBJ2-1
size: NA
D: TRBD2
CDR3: CASSETTSGRGNEQFF
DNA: TGTGCCAGCAGTGAAACGACTAGCGGGAGGGGGAATGAGCAGTTCTTC

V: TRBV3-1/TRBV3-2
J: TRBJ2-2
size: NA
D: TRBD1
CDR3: CASSQGAGGTGELFF
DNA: TGTGCCAGCAGCCAAGGGGCAGGGGGCACCGGGGAGCTGTTTTTT

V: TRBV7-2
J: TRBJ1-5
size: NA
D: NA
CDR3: CASSLNYAPGTQGGGTQHF
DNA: TGTGCCAGCAGCTTAAATTACGCCCCAGGGACCCAAGGGGGGGGGACCCAGCATTTT

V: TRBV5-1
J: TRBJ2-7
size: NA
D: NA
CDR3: CASSGLGYEQYF
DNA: TGCGCCAGCAGCGGACTGGGATACGAGCAGTACTTC

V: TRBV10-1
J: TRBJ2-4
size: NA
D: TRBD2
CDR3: CAPSGGAKNIQYF
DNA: TGCGCCCCAAGCGGGGGAGCCAAAAACATTCAGTACTTC

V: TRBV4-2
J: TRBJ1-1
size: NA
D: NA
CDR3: CASSQERRAGNTEAFF
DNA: TGTGCCAGCAGCCAAGAGAGAAGGGCGGGGAACACTGAAGCTTTCTTT

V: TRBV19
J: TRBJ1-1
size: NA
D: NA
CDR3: CASSMGQMGTRAEAFF
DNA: TGTGCCAGTAGTATGGGGCAAATGGGCACTCGTGCTGAAGCTTTCTTT

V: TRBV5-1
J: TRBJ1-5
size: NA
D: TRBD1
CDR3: CASSLGQGQPQHF
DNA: TGCGCCAGCAGCTTGGGACAGGGGCAGCCCCAGCATTTT

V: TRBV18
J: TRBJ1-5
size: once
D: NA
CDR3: CASSSAIQPQHF
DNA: TGTGCCAGCTCATCCGCTATTCAGCCCCAGCATTTT

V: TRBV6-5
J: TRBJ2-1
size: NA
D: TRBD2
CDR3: CASSRTSGRIVEQFF
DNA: TGTGCCAGCAGCCGCACTAGCGGGAGGATCGTTGAGCAGTTCTTC

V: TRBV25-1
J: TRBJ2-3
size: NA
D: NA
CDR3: CASRGLFTDTQYF
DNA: TGTGCCAGCAGGGGACTCTTCACAGATACGCAGTATTTT

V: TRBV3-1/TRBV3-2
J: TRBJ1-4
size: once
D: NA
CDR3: CASRSEGEKLFF
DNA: TGTGCCAGCAGATCAGAGGGAGAAAAACTGTTTTTT

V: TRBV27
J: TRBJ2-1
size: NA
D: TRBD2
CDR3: CASSAGLAGLLGLNEQFF
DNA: TGTGCCAGCAGTGCGGGACTAGCGGGCCTCTTGGGCCTCAATGAGCAGTTCTTC

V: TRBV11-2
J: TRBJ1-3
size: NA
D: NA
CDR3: CASSGSASGNTIYF
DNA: TGTGCCAGCAGCGGGAGCGCAAGTGGAAACACCATATATTTT

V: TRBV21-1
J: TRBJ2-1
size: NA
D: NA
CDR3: CASSQRQASSSQFF
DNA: TGTGCCAGCAGCCAACGCCAGGCTAGCTCGTCGCAGTTCTTC

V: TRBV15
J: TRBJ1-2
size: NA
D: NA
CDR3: CATGEGGYGYTF
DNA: TGTGCCACCGGGGAGGGCGGCTATGGCTACACCTTC

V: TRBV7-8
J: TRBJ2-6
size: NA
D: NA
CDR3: CASSLGRRLRRGANVLTF
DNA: TGTGCCAGCAGCTTAGGACGTAGGCTTCGGAGGGGGGCCAACGTCCTGACTTTC

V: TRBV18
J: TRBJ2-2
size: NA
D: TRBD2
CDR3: CASSSSSGHTGELFF
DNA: TGTGCCAGCTCATCGTCTAGCGGCCACACCGGGGAGCTGTTTTTT

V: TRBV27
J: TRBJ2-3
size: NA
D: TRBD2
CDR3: CASSLGTSKDTQYF
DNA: TGTGCCAGCAGTTTAGGGACTAGCAAAGATACGCAGTATTTT

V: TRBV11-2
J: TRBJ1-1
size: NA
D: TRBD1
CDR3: CASSLDRDTEAFF
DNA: TGTGCCAGCAGCTTGGACAGGGACACTGAAGCTTTCTTT

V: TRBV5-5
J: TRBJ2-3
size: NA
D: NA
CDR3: CASSWAIRSTDTQYF
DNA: TGTGCCAGCAGCTGGGCTATCCGCAGCACAGATACGCAGTATTTT

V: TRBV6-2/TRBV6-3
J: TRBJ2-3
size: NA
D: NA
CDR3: CASSYIREESSTDTQYF
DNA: TGTGCCAGCAGTTACATCAGGGAGGAAAGTAGCACAGATACGCAGTATTTT

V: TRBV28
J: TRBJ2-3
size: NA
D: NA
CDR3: CASSSRVTDTQYF
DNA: TGTGCCAGCAGTTCCAGGGTCACAGATACGCAGTATTTT

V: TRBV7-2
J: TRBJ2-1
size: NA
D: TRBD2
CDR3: CASSFSGSVYNEQFF
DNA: TGTGCCAGCAGCTTCAGCGGGAGTGTCTACAATGAGCAGTTCTTC

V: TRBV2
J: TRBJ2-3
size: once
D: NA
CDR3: CASNGDSGYTDTQYF
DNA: TGTGCCAGCAATGGGGATAGCGGATACACAGATACGCAGTATTTT

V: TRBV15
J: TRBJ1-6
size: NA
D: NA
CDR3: CATSRGGAAPAPLHF
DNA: TGTGCCACCAGCAGAGGTGGGGCCGCCCCGGCACCCCTCCACTTT

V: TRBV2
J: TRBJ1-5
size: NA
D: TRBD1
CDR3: CASSSRQGSRNQPQHF
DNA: TGTGCCAGCAGTTCTAGACAGGGGAGTCGAAATCAGCCCCAGCATTTT